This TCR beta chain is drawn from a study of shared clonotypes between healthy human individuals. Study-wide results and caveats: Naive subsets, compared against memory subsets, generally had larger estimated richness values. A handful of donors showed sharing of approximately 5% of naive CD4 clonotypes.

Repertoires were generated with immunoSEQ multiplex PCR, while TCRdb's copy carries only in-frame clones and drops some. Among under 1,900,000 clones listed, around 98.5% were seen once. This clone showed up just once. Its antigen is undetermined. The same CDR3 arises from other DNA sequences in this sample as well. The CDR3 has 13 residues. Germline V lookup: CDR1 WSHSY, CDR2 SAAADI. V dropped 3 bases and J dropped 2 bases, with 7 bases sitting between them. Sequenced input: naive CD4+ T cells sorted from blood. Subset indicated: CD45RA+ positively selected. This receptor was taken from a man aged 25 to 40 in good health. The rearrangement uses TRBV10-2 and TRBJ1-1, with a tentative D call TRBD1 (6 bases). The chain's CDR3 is CASSDRGNTEAFF. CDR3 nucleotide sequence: TGCGCCAGCAGTGACAGGGGTAACACTGAAGCTTTCTTT.